This TCR beta chain came from a study of post-analysis software for immune sequencing data. Study findings and constraints: The normalized Chao1 diversity of multiple sclerosis patients was significantly lower than that of controls. Strong same-batch co-clustering of samples appeared with F measure clustering.

Prepared libraries of TCR beta cDNA carried unique molecular identifiers. The authors obtained 500,000 or so cDNA molecules from approximately 0.91 to 9.4 million T cells. TCRdb re-analysed the PCR reads in MiXCR, keeping a single row per CDR3 protein. Here the sample spans 750,000 to 950,000 distinct CDR3 sequences, roughly 50% being singletons. Remarks on this clonotype: What it binds is not known.

The sample was blood. The clonotype originates from a girl between 10 and 17 years old with multiple sclerosis.

As DNA, the CDR3 is TGCAGCGCCGAAGGGGGGGCGCTCGGGGCCAACGTCCTGACTTTC. It encodes CSAEGGALGANVLTF. The V gene is TRBV29-1, the J gene TRBJ2-6, with a tentative D call TRBD2 (7 bases). CDR3 size: 15 residues. With 7 bases removed from V and 4 bases from J, the gap between germline ends came to 17 bases. From germline, CDR1 is SQVTM and CDR2 ANQGSEA.